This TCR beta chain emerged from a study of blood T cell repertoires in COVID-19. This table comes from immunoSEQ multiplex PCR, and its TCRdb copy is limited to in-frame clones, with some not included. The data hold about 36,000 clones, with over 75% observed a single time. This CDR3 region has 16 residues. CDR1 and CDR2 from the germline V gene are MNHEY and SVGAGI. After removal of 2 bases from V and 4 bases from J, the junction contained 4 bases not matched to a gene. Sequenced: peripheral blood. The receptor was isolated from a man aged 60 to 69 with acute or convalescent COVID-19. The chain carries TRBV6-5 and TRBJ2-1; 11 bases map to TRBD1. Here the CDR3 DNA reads TGTGCCAGCAGTTACGACCGGGACAGGGGGTACAATGAGCAGTTCTTC. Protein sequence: CASSYDRDRGYNEQFF.